The subject of this entry is one TCR beta chain. Its antigen is as yet unknown. The source of the sample is a study of CD8 T cells in ankylosing spondylitis. Study-level results: CD8+ cells made up the disease-linked clones, which were relatively rare in peripheral blood. There was reportedly significant enrichment of clones that were disease-linked in matched ankylosing spondylitis synovial fluid. It appeared that ankylosing spondylitis blood was characterized by a TCR beta motif of fewer than 10 highly homologous variants.

The CDR3 is 14 residues long. Trimming pared 2 bases from V and 5 bases from J, leaving 12 bases between. From germline, CDR1 is MNHEY and CDR2 SVGEGT. As the method for making TCR beta libraries, quantitative 5'-RACE with molecular barcodes was used. In TCRdb, the 5' RACE reads were re-called with MiXCR into one record per CDR3 protein. In the table there are approximately 100,000 distinct CDR3 sequences, about 8.3% of which are singletons. This receptor was taken from a male donor with ankylosing spondylitis or in good health (not recorded which). The chain joins TRBV6-2 or TRBV6-3 to TRBJ1-1; the D is unclear. The sample was blood, either unsorted or a sorted T cell fraction (not recorded which). The CDR3 protein is CASSYVRRVTEAFF. The CDR3, as DNA: TGTGCCAGCAGTTACGTCCGCCGGGTAACTGAAGCTTTCTTT.